This TCR beta chain is drawn from a study of Graves' ophthalmopathy and Graves' hyperthyroidism. Whole-study findings and limits: The authors also found most expanded thyroid clonotypes above 0.001 frequency in blood.

RNA served as the template for amplifying TCR beta CDR3 regions. The first-round RT-PCR employed HTBI primers together with the Qiagen OneStep RT-PCR kit. A multiplex PCR was then performed as the second round. TCRdb redid the calling of the multiplex PCR reads with MiXCR, one entry per CDR3 protein. Of about 420,000 distinct CDR3 sequences listed, 20% to 25% were seen once; the top ten hold under 3.5%. For this clonotype: The antigen remains unidentified.

Germline lookup yields CDR1 SNHLY and CDR2 FYNNEI. Trimming pared 6 bases from V and 2 bases from J, leaving 19 bases between. The CDR3 is 17 amino acids. The source of this sequence is a woman aged 18 to 35 with stable Graves' hyperthyroidism. Sample: peripheral blood. This chain connects TRBV2 to TRBJ2-2; D is unclear. This CDR3 is CASSTDPDDLNTGELFF. CDR3 coding DNA: TGTGCCAGCAGCACCGACCCGGACGACCTTAACACCGGGGAGCTGTTTTTT.